One sample yielded the 26 T cell receptor beta chains listed below, sequenced in a study of T cell changes during pregnancy in multiple sclerosis. Method: immunoSEQ multiplex PCR; TCRdb's copy keeps in-frame clones and lacks some. The repertoire has approximately 70,000 clones, about 92% of them found once; the top ten carry approximately 1.1%. The sample in question was peripheral blood, obtained in the third trimester of pregnancy. These receptor sequences come from a female donor with multiple sclerosis, enrolled in a pregnancy study.

The rearrangement uses TRBV6-4 and TRBJ2-1; D possibly corresponds to TRBD2 (5 bases). V was clipped by 0 bases and J by 0 bases, with 12 bases between them. There are 17 residues in the CDR3. Per the germline V gene, CDR1 is MRHNA and CDR2 is SNTAGT. CDR3 nucleotide sequence: TGTGCCAGCAGTGACTCGAGAGGGCCGAGCTCCTACAATGAGCAGTTCTTC. This sequence encodes CASSDSRGPSSYNEQFF.

The chain joins TRBV7-3 to TRBJ2-5, with TRBD2 matching over 8 bases. V was pared by 8 bases and J by 7 bases, with 12 bases of the junction left unmatched. This CDR3 spans 14 amino acids. Looked up from germline, CDR1 is SGHTA and CDR2 is FQGTGA. The CDR3, as DNA: TGTGCCAGCGAACCAACGGGGGGGGTAGGGACCCAGTACTTC. Its translation: CASEPTGGVGTQYF.

The rearrangement joins TRBV10-3 to TRBJ2-1; 8 nucleotides line up with TRBD2. CDR1 ENHRY and CDR2 SYGVKD come from the germline V gene. The CDR3 consists of 16 residues. The V segment lost 8 bases and the J segment 5 bases; nucleotides outside the gene matches: 14. The CDR3 DNA follows: TGTGCCATCTCTTCAGGATTAGCACTAGCGGACAATGAGCAGTTCTTC. This sequence encodes CAISSGLALADNEQFF.

V and J are TRBV5-6 and TRBJ2-5; 10 nucleotides line up with TRBD2. V shed 4 bases, J shed 0 bases, and the junction held 12 bases outside the gene matches. This CDR3 has 18 residues. The V gene's germline CDR1 is SGHDT and CDR2 YYEEEE. The CDR3 here is CASSQVAGGNGNQETQYF. The CDR3 region has the DNA TGTGCCAGCAGCCAGGTAGCGGGAGGTAATGGGAACCAAGAGACCCAGTACTTC.

This chain connects TRBV13 to TRBJ2-7, with TRBD2 matching over 8 bases. This CDR3 comprises 13 residues. The V gene end was trimmed by 5 bases and the J gene end by 5 bases; junction bases not matched to a gene: 5. Germline V lookup: CDR1 PRHDT, CDR2 FYEKMQ (reference sequence). CDR3 DNA sequence: TGTGCCAGCAGCGTTAGCGGGAATCACGAGCAGTACTTC. It is translated as CASSVSGNHEQYF.

The rearrangement links TRBV28 to TRBJ2-7; 7 bases fit TRBD1. CDR1 and CDR2 (germline): MDHEN, SYDVKM. The trim removed 7 bases at V and 0 bases at J, leaving 9 bases unmatched. There are 15 residues in the CDR3. Written as DNA, the CDR3 is TGTGCCAGCACCAGGCGGACAGGCAGCTCCTACGAGCAGTACTTC. Protein product: CASTRRTGSSYEQYF.

This sequence joins TRBV4-1 and TRBJ2-4, with 10 bases fitting TRBD1. The CDR3 covers 15 residues. Per the germline V gene, CDR1 is MGHRA and CDR2 is YSYEKL. V trimming: 4 bases; J trimming: 4 bases; junction bases outside the gene matches: 4. CDR3 nucleotides: TGCGCCAGCAGCCCGGGACAGGGGCCAAAAAACATTCAGTACTTC. It encodes CASSPGQGPKNIQYF.

This chain links TRBV6-6 with TRBJ2-1; TRBD2 agrees at 12 bases. Unmatched junction bases numbered 5, after V lost 5 bases and J lost 6 bases. This CDR3 is 15 amino acids long. CDR1 is MNHNY and CDR2 is SVGAGI in the germline V gene (reference sequence). CDR3 sequence (DNA): TGTGCCAGCAGTCCCCCACTAGCGGGAGGCAATGAGCAGTTCTTC. Translating gives CASSPPLAGGNEQFF.

The chain carries TRBV6-4 and TRBJ2-1, with D maybe TRBD2 (5 bases). The CDR3 has 15 residues. The germline CDR1 and CDR2 sequences are MRHNA and SNTAGT. The V end lost 5 bases, the J end lost 0 bases, and 11 bases lay between the germline ends. CDR3 DNA: TGTGCCAGCAGTAGGGAGATTGGCTCCTACAATGAGCAGTTCTTC. This encodes CASSREIGSYNEQFF.

The chain uses TRBV5-5 and TRBJ2-3; TRBD1 aligns across 8 bases. The length of the CDR3 is 16 residues. The V and J ends lost 3 bases and 0 bases, in that order; junction bases with no gene match: 6. Germline V gene data show CDR1 as SGHKS and CDR2 as YYEKEE (reference sequence). The CDR3 sequence: CASSSPGQVSTDTQYF. The CDR3 nucleotides are TGTGCCAGCAGCTCGCCGGGACAGGTTAGCACAGATACGCAGTATTTT.

This clone came up a few times. The chain joins TRBV7-9 to TRBJ1-3, with D possibly being TRBD1 (6 bases). The ends were cut back, 5 bases at V and 0 bases at J, with 8 bases in the middle. The CDR3 has 14 residues. Germline V gene sequence: CDR1 SEHNR, CDR2 FQNEAQ (reference sequence). CDR3 residues: CASSHRDSGNTIYF. CDR3 nucleotides: TGTGCCAGCAGCCACAGGGACTCTGGAAACACCATATATTTT. Using reference TRBV7-9 and TRBJ1-3 for the parts outside the CDR3, the full variable domain is DTGVSQNPRHKITKRGQNVTFRCDPISEHNRLYWYRQTLGQGPEFLTYFQNEAQLEKSRLLSDRFSAERPKGSFSTLEIQRTEQGDSAMYLCASSHRDSGNTIYFGEGSWLTVV.

The chain couples TRBV6-6 to TRBJ2-7; D might be TRBD1 (5 bases). The CDR3 consists of 13 residues. In germline, CDR1 is MNHNY, CDR2 SVGAGI (reference sequence). V lost 0 bases and J lost 7, with 10 bases in between. CDR3 sequence: CASSYSRGYEQYF. The CDR3 coding sequence is TGTGCCAGCAGTTACTCAAGGGGATATGAGCAGTACTTC.

The genes are TRBV12-5 and TRBJ2-2; tentative D call: TRBD2 (5 bases). This CDR3 has 14 residues. Germline V CDR1 and CDR2: LGHNT, FRNRAP. Trimming shortened V by 5 bases and J by 8 bases, and 15 bases separated the two germline ends. Written as DNA, the CDR3 is TGTGCTAGTGGTCCTTCCATCTTAGCGGGGGAGCTGTTTTTT. Amino acids: CASGPSILAGELFF.

This clone occurred once. The chain links TRBV10-3 to TRBJ2-5; D might be TRBD2 (6 bases). The CDR3 runs to 13 residues. Germline CDR1 is ENHRY and CDR2 is SYGVKD. V dropped 6 bases and J dropped 2 bases, with 10 bases sitting between them. The CDR3 is CAIRPGSQETQYF. The CDR3 region has the DNA TGTGCCATCAGACCCGGGAGTCAAGAGACCCAGTACTTC.

V gene TRBV18 combines with J gene TRBJ1-1; D gene unclear. V lost 1 base to trimming and J lost 3 bases, with 6 bases between them. CDR3 length: 13 residues. Germline-derived CDR1 and CDR2 are KGHSH and LQKENI. The CDR3 DNA reads as TGTGCCAGCTCACCACAGAGGTACACTGAAGCTTTCTTT. Residues: CASSPQRYTEAFF.

The count of this clone is one. The chain employs TRBV6-1 and TRBJ1-3; D uncertain. From germline, CDR1 is MNHNS and CDR2 SASEGT. The CDR3 length is 14 residues. With 5 bases removed from V and 0 bases from J, the gap between germline ends came to 8 bases. In nucleotides, the CDR3 is TGTGCCAGCAGTTTACAGAGCTCTGGAAACACCATATATTTT. It is translated as CASSLQSSGNTIYF.

This chain connects TRBV10-3 to TRBJ1-5; tentative D call: TRBD1 (5 bases). V shed 0 bases and J shed 9 bases, with 21 bases lying between them. Germline V gene data show CDR1 as ENHRY and CDR2 as SYGVKD. The CDR3 length is 17 residues. As DNA, the CDR3 is TGTGCCATCAGTGAGTCCAACAGCCTTTCGGGGGATAGGCCCCAGCATTTT. It specifies CAISESNSLSGDRPQHF.

In this sample, this clone turned up once. The genes are TRBV19 and TRBJ2-1, with TRBD2 identical over 8 bases. Germline loops: CDR1 LNHDA, CDR2 SQIVND (reference sequence). V lost 6 bases, J lost 5 bases, and 6 bases stayed unmatched. The CDR3 runs 14 residues. Here the CDR3 reads CASRLSGMNNEQFF. CDR3 DNA sequence: TGTGCCAGTAGGCTTAGCGGGATGAACAATGAGCAGTTCTTC.

The gene calls are TRBV6-5 and TRBJ2-7, with D perhaps matching TRBD1 (5 bases). The CDR3 spans 14 residues. The V end lost 2 bases, the J end lost 3 bases, and 11 bases lay between the germline ends. Germline lookup yields CDR1 MNHEY and CDR2 SVGAGI. This CDR3 is CASSYRGSLYEQYF. As DNA, the CDR3 is TGTGCCAGCAGTTACAGGGGATCCCTCTACGAGCAGTACTTC.

This chain links TRBV6-1 with TRBJ2-1; D perhaps matches TRBD2 (6 bases). Looked up from germline, CDR1 is MNHNS and CDR2 is SASEGT. This CDR3 is built from 14 residues. Trimming pared 4 bases from V and 3 bases from J, leaving 10 bases between. The CDR3 spells CASSVSGFYNEQFF. As DNA, the CDR3 is TGTGCCAGCAGTGTTAGCGGTTTCTACAATGAGCAGTTCTTC.

The chain uses TRBV9 and TRBJ2-1; 13 bases fit TRBD2. The V gene end was trimmed by 4 bases and the J gene end by 6 bases; junction bases not matched to a gene: 4. CDR1 SGDLS and CDR2 YYNGEE come from the germline V gene. The CDR3 loop spans 15 amino acids. The CDR3 bases are TGTGCCAGCAGCTGGGGACTAGCGGGACCCAATGAGCAGTTCTTC. Translated, it gives CASSWGLAGPNEQFF.

The chain combines TRBV10-3 with TRBJ2-7; D is perhaps TRBD1 (6 bases). CDR1 and CDR2 (germline): ENHRY, SYGVKD. The CDR3 consists of 13 residues. With 7 bases removed from V and 0 bases from J, the gap between germline ends came to 10 bases. The CDR3 region is CAIMDRLSYEQYF. For the CDR3, the DNA is TGTGCCATCATGGACAGACTCTCCTACGAGCAGTACTTC.

The chain employs TRBV6-6 and TRBJ2-1; 8 bases align to TRBD1. CDR1 is MNHNY and CDR2 is SVGAGI in the germline V gene (reference sequence). This CDR3 contains 16 residues. J gave up 0 bases and V 2 bases, and 3 bases lay outside the gene matches. In DNA form, the CDR3 reads TGTGCCAGCAGTTACGGGGACAGGAGCTCCTACAATGAGCAGTTCTTC. Translated: CASSYGDRSSYNEQFF.

J is TRBJ2-7 and V is TRBV9; 10 positions match TRBD2. Trimming cost V 4 bases and J 0 bases; bases outside gene matches: 7. Germline values: CDR1 SGDLS, CDR2 YYNGEE. This CDR3 region has 16 residues. The CDR3 reads CASSPQAGGSSYEQYF. The CDR3 nucleotides are TGTGCCAGCAGCCCCCAAGCGGGAGGGAGCTCCTACGAGCAGTACTTC.

This rearrangement joins TRBV9 to TRBJ2-2; D is perhaps TRBD2 (7 bases). V was clipped by 0 bases and J by 2 bases, with 8 bases between them. Per the germline V gene, CDR1 is SGDLS and CDR2 is YYNGEE. This CDR3 is 15 amino acids long. CDR3 bases: TGTGCCAGCAGCGTAGCGGGGGGCAACACCGGGGAGCTGTTTTTT. Translated, it gives CASSVAGGNTGELFF.

The chain carries TRBV19 and TRBJ1-5; 7 nucleotides agree with TRBD1. The germline CDR1 and CDR2 sequences are LNHDA and SQIVND (reference sequence). V was clipped by 6 bases and J by 3 bases; unmatched bases: 5. This CDR3 contains 14 residues. As DNA, the CDR3 is TGTGCCAGTAGGATGACAGGGCCCAATCAGCCCCAGCATTTT. Encoded protein: CASRMTGPNQPQHF.